This entry features one T cell receptor (beta chain) sequence. The data are from a study of T-cell reconstitution after alpha-beta-depleted transplantation in children. Preparation of the TCRbeta library used unique molecular identifiers. TCRdb called the PCR reads again in MiXCR, with one record for every CDR3 protein. The sample consists of roughly 300,000 distinct CDR3 sequences, 9.9% of them appearing once. CDR3 length equals 19 residues. From germline, CDR1 is SGHAT and CDR2 FQDESV (reference sequence). V shed 3 bases, J shed 4 bases, and the junction held 9 bases outside the gene matches. The sample was PBMCs from the stem cell graft donor, taken from the stem cell graft. The source is a human donor who donated a stem cell graft to a child with SCID. The chain has TRBV11-1 and TRBJ2-1; 16 bases are shared with TRBD2. Written as DNA, the CDR3 is TGTGCCAGCAGCTTTGAGATGGGACTAGCGGGGGGGCCTTACAATGAGCAGTTCTTC. This encodes CASSFEMGLAGGPYNEQFF.